Following are 13 T cell receptor beta chains from one sample sequenced in a study of T cell changes during pregnancy in multiple sclerosis. Sequenced by immunoSEQ multiplex PCR; TCRdb stores in-frame clones only, minus some. This sample yields over 70,000 clones, of which 90% to 95% are seen a single time; 1.5% to 2% belongs to the top ten. This material consisted of peripheral blood, taken in the first trimester of pregnancy. The origin of the receptors is a female donor in good health, enrolled as a control in a pregnancy study.

V is TRBV19 and J is TRBJ2-1; D not resolved. This CDR3 region has 15 residues. Trimming stripped 1 base from V and 3 bases from J, with 10 bases between. From germline, CDR1 is LNHDA and CDR2 SQIVND (reference sequence). This chain's CDR3 is CASSIGAFLYNEQFF. The CDR3 DNA sequence: TGTGCCAGTAGTATAGGAGCGTTTCTCTACAATGAGCAGTTCTTC.

The rearrangement links TRBV7-8 to TRBJ2-2, with D tentatively TRBD2 (6 bases). The CDR3 has 12 residues. V was cut by 7 bases and J by 13 bases, with 16 bases left in between. CDR1 SGHVS and CDR2 FQNEAQ come from the germline V gene. Here the CDR3 DNA reads TGTGCCAGCACTACAGTCGGAGGGTGGCTGTTTTTT. Its protein is CASTTVGGWLFF. Supplemented by reference TRBV7-8 and TRBJ2-2, the full variable domain reads GAGVSQSPRYKVAKRGQDVALRCDPISGHVSLFWYQQALGQGPEFLTYFQNEAQLDKSGLPSDRFFAERPEGSVSTLKIQRTQQEDSAVYLCASTTVGGWLFFGEGSRLTVL.

The J gene is TRBJ2-1, the V gene TRBV5-8, with 9 positions matching TRBD1. There are 15 residues in the CDR3. The germline CDR1 and CDR2 sequences are SGHTS and YDEGEE. Trimming removed 5 bases from V and 2 bases from J; junction bases left unmatched: 5. CDR3 nucleotides: TGTGCCAGCAGTTGGGACAGGGTGGCCTACAATGAGCAGTTCTTC. It encodes CASSWDRVAYNEQFF.

The chain is built from TRBV18 and TRBJ2-5, with 10 bases that match TRBD2. Germline trimming cut 0 bases from V and 5 bases from J; bases unmatched to any gene: 9. This CDR3 spans 17 amino acids. Germline values: CDR1 KGHSH, CDR2 LQKENI. The CDR3 region has the DNA TGTGCCAGCTCACCACCGGGACCTAGCGGGAGTATGGAGACCCAGTACTTC. The encoded protein is CASSPPGPSGSMETQYF.

This sequence joins TRBV19 and TRBJ2-7, with TRBD2 matching over 8 bases. Germline CDR1 and CDR2: LNHDA and SQIVND (reference sequence). V shed 6 bases and J 6 bases; nucleotides not matched to a gene: 7. This CDR3 contains 13 residues. CDR3: CASSGLAPTEQYF. The CDR3 nucleotides are TGTGCCAGTAGCGGACTAGCACCTACCGAGCAGTACTTC.

To note about this clone: The sample carries other DNA sequences with the same CDR3. This chain connects TRBV28 to TRBJ2-5, with 7 bases matching TRBD1. CDR1 is MDHEN and CDR2 is SYDVKM in the germline V gene. This CDR3 is built from 13 residues. V lost 6 bases, J lost 2 bases, and 3 bases stayed unmatched. CDR3 sequence reads: CASSPGQQETQYF. The CDR3 region has the DNA TGTGCCAGCAGCCCGGGACAGCAAGAGACCCAGTACTTC. Drawing the rest from reference TRBV28 and TRBJ2-5, the complete variable domain is DVKVTQSSRYLVKRTGEKVFLECVQDMDHENMFWYRQDPGLGLRLIYFSYDVKMKEKGDIPEGYSVSREKKERFSLILESASTNQTSMYLCASSPGQQETQYFGPGTRLLVL.

The chain employs TRBV7-2 and TRBJ2-7; 8 nucleotides match TRBD2. The germline gives CDR1 SGHTA, CDR2 FQGNSA. V lost 8 bases, J lost 0 bases, and 6 bases stayed unmatched. This CDR3 has 14 amino acids. The chain's CDR3 is CASATTSVSYEQYF. The CDR3 DNA follows: TGTGCCAGCGCCACGACTAGCGTCTCCTACGAGCAGTACTTC.

The V and J genes are TRBV11-2 and TRBJ2-1, with D possibly TRBD2 on 5 matching bases. Germline V gene sequence: CDR1 SGHAT, CDR2 FQNNGV. There are 14 residues in the CDR3. The V and J ends lost 0 bases and 3 bases respectively, with 6 bases between them. Written as DNA, the CDR3 is TGTGCCAGCAGCTTAGATCGGGGCTACAATGAGCAGTTCTTC. Protein product: CASSLDRGYNEQFF.

This sequence joins TRBV6-6 and TRBJ2-3; 10 bases match TRBD1. Germline CDR1 and CDR2: MNHNY and SVGAGI (reference sequence). V shed 2 bases and J 3 bases; nucleotides not matched to a gene: 5. The CDR3 has 16 amino acids. The DNA of the CDR3 is TGTGCCAGCAGTTACCCGCGACAGGGGGCGACAGATACGCAGTATTTT. It yields the protein CASSYPRQGATDTQYF.

The V gene is TRBV28, the J gene TRBJ2-1; 7 nucleotides align to TRBD2. This CDR3 region has 15 residues. Trimming at V came to 8 bases and at J to 8 bases, leaving 15 bases not matched to a gene. From germline, CDR1 is MDHEN and CDR2 SYDVKM. The CDR3 DNA reads as TGTGCCAGCGCATCTTACTCGCGGGGGATGGATGAGCAGTTCTTC. Translated: CASASYSRGMDEQFF.

The chain uses TRBV15 and TRBJ1-4; 7 nucleotides match TRBD1. There are 16 residues in the CDR3. The trim removed 2 bases at V and 7 bases at J, leaving 10 bases unmatched. Germline V gene lookup returns CDR1 LNHNV and CDR2 YYDKDF (reference sequence). The CDR3 here is CATSRQEGQPGEKLFF. As DNA, the CDR3 is TGTGCCACCAGCAGACAAGAGGGACAGCCGGGTGAAAAACTGTTTTTT.

The chain links TRBV27 to TRBJ2-7; maybe TRBD2 (6 bases). The CDR3 has 14 residues. Trimming removed 4 bases from V and 11 bases from J, with 21 bases in between. Germline V gene data show CDR1 as MNHEY and CDR2 as SMNVEV (reference sequence). In DNA form, the CDR3 reads TGTGCCAGCAGTTGGAGGGGCAGCCAGTTTCGCAAGTACTTC. This translates into CASSWRGSQFRKYF.

This sequence joins TRBV25-1 and TRBJ2-4; D not resolved. Germline V gives CDR1 MGHDK, CDR2 SYGVNS. The CDR3 contains 13 residues. V lost 3 bases and J 8 bases, leaving 11 bases between the germline ends. The CDR3 reads CASSDPSRDIQYF. The CDR3 nucleotides are TGTGCCAGCAGTGACCCGAGTCGGGACATTCAGTACTTC.